A selection of T cell receptor beta chains follows, all from one sample in a study of CXCR3-negative and CXCR3-positive naive CD8 T cells. TCRdb re-called the 5' RACE reads, yielding one record per CDR3 amino acid sequence without DNA. This sample's clone table lists tens of thousands of distinct CDR3 sequences. The specimen was naive CXCR3- CD8+ T cells from blood. Receptors originate from a human donor in good health. Some clones in this sample may be carry-over from other donors' samples. The CDR3 runs from the conserved cysteine through the conserved F or W. The order of the fields is CDR3 protein, V gene, J gene.

CDR3 protein: CATLVQTVQETQYF; V gene: TRBV6-2/TRBV6-3; J gene: TRBJ2-5
CDR3 protein: CASSQASGGPPYEQYF; V gene: TRBV7-9; J gene: TRBJ2-7
CDR3 protein: CASSPGGGKAFF; V gene: TRBV7-9; J gene: TRBJ1-1
CDR3 protein: CSVESGTGTGYLAGANVLTF; V gene: TRBV29-1; J gene: TRBJ2-6
CDR3 protein: CASSYRGGNTEAFF; V gene: TRBV28; J gene: TRBJ1-1
CDR3 protein: CSARGSGANYGYTF; V gene: TRBV20-1; J gene: TRBJ1-2
CDR3 protein: CSVEEGPTGELFF; V gene: TRBV29-1; J gene: TRBJ2-2
CDR3 protein: CASRTVVSQETQYF; V gene: TRBV2; J gene: TRBJ2-5
CDR3 protein: CATSSRREVGELFF; V gene: TRBV15; J gene: TRBJ2-2
CDR3 protein: CASSAVQGGSYEQYF; V gene: TRBV7-6; J gene: TRBJ2-7
CDR3 protein: CSVEAGVADTQYF; V gene: TRBV29-1; J gene: TRBJ2-3
CDR3 protein: CAISEKETQYF; V gene: TRBV10-3; J gene: TRBJ2-5
CDR3 protein: CASRPREGWGNQPQHF; V gene: TRBV10-1; J gene: TRBJ1-5
CDR3 protein: CASSPPFDQPQHF; V gene: TRBV2; J gene: TRBJ1-5
CDR3 protein: CASSGVRGGGNYGYTF; V gene: TRBV7-9; J gene: TRBJ1-2
CDR3 protein: CASSLSTGHHNSPLHF; V gene: TRBV7-9; J gene: TRBJ1-6
CDR3 protein: CASSQLPGLMPRNEQFF; V gene: TRBV14; J gene: TRBJ2-1
CDR3 protein: CASSLLDGVFETQYF; V gene: TRBV7-8; J gene: TRBJ2-5
CDR3 protein: CAISGPLDNEQFF; V gene: TRBV10-3; J gene: TRBJ2-1
CDR3 protein: CASTPGHNEQFF; V gene: TRBV14; J gene: TRBJ2-1
CDR3 protein: CASSLGGPGTEAFF; V gene: TRBV7-3; J gene: TRBJ1-1
CDR3 protein: CASSSLEGSRETQYF; V gene: TRBV28; J gene: TRBJ2-5
CDR3 protein: CASSVGTGIDEQFF; V gene: TRBV5-1; J gene: TRBJ2-1
CDR3 protein: CSARAGDSYNEQFF; V gene: TRBV20-1; J gene: TRBJ2-1
CDR3 protein: CSARAWLAGGGNEQFF; V gene: TRBV20-1; J gene: TRBJ2-1
CDR3 protein: CASSQDRTGLSYEQYF; V gene: TRBV4-3; J gene: TRBJ2-7
CDR3 protein: CASRNDRDTEAFF; V gene: TRBV6-2/TRBV6-3; J gene: TRBJ1-1
CDR3 protein: CASSTQGAGEDYNEQFF; V gene: TRBV28; J gene: TRBJ2-1
CDR3 protein: CASSDQSNEQFF; V gene: TRBV7-9; J gene: TRBJ2-1
CDR3 protein: CASSFSPGGNYGYTF; V gene: TRBV7-3; J gene: TRBJ1-2
CDR3 protein: CASRMAIAGGNTGELFF; V gene: TRBV6-5; J gene: TRBJ2-2
CDR3 protein: CASSETSGSSHEQYF; V gene: TRBV6-4; J gene: TRBJ2-7
CDR3 protein: CASSELPSGEKTQYF; V gene: TRBV2; J gene: TRBJ2-5
CDR3 protein: CASSQEKGGYGYTF; V gene: TRBV4-3; J gene: TRBJ1-2
CDR3 protein: CSVIGADSTYEQYF; V gene: TRBV29-1; J gene: TRBJ2-7
CDR3 protein: CASSLRGVRFYEQYF; V gene: TRBV28; J gene: TRBJ2-7
CDR3 protein: CASSSGENIQYF; V gene: TRBV25-1; J gene: TRBJ2-4
CDR3 protein: CASSSPAGHSYEQYF; V gene: TRBV3-1; J gene: TRBJ2-7
CDR3 protein: CASSLIAGEPWEQYF; V gene: TRBV4-3; J gene: TRBJ2-7
CDR3 protein: CASSFPEGGGSYEQYF; V gene: TRBV28; J gene: TRBJ2-7
CDR3 protein: CACSTNRDSNQPQHF; V gene: TRBV12-3/TRBV12-4; J gene: TRBJ1-5
CDR3 protein: CASIPGLAGTDTQYF; V gene: TRBV28; J gene: TRBJ2-3
CDR3 protein: CASSQHRDNLEQYF; V gene: TRBV23-1; J gene: TRBJ2-7
CDR3 protein: CASSLSGGGQAYEQYF; V gene: TRBV28; J gene: TRBJ2-7
CDR3 protein: CASSDGPYNEQFF; V gene: TRBV6-4; J gene: TRBJ2-1
CDR3 protein: CAISESMASGDHNEQFF; V gene: TRBV10-3; J gene: TRBJ2-1
CDR3 protein: CASLKEQGQFNEQFF; V gene: TRBV21-1; J gene: TRBJ2-1
CDR3 protein: CASSATIGQDRPYEQYF; V gene: TRBV7-9; J gene: TRBJ2-7
CDR3 protein: CASSPNLDEQFF; V gene: TRBV27; J gene: TRBJ2-1
CDR3 protein: CSVQGTLAKNIQYF; V gene: TRBV29-1; J gene: TRBJ2-4
CDR3 protein: CASSFEGGTSGNTIYF; V gene: TRBV7-2; J gene: TRBJ1-3
CDR3 protein: CASSTGSRETQYF; V gene: TRBV28; J gene: TRBJ2-5
CDR3 protein: CASTDFNEQFF; V gene: TRBV25-1; J gene: TRBJ2-1
CDR3 protein: CASSLGTDSYEQYF; V gene: TRBV6-1; J gene: TRBJ2-7
CDR3 protein: CASSLLGQGAPGIDEQYF; V gene: TRBV5-8; J gene: TRBJ2-7
CDR3 protein: CASSLSGSSTDTQYF; V gene: TRBV5-1; J gene: TRBJ2-3
CDR3 protein: CASSQEARTSYEQYF; V gene: TRBV3-1; J gene: TRBJ2-7